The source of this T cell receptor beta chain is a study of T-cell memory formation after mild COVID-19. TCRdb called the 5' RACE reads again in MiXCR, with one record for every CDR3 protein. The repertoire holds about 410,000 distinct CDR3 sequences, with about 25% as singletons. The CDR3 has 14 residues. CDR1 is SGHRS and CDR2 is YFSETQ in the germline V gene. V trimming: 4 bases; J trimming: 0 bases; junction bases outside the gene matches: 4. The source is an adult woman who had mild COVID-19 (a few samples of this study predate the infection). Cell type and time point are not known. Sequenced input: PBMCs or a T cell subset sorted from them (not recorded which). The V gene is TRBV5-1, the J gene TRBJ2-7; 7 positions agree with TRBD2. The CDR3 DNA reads TGCGCCAGCAGCCTAGCGGATCTCTCCTACGAGCAGTACTTC. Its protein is CASSLADLSYEQYF.